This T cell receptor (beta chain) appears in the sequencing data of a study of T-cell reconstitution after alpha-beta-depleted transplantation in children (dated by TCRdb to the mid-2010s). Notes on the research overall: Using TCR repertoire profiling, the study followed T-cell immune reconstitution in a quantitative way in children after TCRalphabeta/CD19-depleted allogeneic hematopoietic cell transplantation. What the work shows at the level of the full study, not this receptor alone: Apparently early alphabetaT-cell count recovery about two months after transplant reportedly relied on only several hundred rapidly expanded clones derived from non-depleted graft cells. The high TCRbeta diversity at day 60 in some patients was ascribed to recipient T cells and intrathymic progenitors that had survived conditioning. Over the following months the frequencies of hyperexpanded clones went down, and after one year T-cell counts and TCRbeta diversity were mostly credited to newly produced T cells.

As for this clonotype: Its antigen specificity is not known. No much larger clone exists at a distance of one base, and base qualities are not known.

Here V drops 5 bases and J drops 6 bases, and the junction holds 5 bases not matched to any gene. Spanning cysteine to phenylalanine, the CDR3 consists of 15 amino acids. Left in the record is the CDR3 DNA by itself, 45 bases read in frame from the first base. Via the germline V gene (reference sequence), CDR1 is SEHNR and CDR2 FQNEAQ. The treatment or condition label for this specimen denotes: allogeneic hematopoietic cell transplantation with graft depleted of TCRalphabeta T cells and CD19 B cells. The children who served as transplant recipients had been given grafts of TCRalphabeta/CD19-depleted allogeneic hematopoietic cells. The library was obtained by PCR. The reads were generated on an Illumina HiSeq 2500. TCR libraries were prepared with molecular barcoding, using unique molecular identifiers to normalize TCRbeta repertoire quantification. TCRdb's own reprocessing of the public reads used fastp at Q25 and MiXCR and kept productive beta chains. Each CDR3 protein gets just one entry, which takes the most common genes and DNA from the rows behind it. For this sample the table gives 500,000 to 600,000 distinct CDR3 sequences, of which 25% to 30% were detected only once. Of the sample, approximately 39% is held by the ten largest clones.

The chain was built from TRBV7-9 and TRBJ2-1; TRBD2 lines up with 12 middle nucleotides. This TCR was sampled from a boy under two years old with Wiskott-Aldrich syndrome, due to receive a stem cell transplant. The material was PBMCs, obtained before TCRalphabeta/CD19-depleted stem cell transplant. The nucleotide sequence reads TGTGCCAGCAGCGCTAGCGGGAGGGTTGGCAATGAGCAGTTCTTC. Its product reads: CASSASGRVGNEQFF.